One and the same sample provided the 19 T cell receptor beta chains below, sequenced in a study of STAT5B mutations in CD4+ large granular lymphocyte leukemia. Method: immunoSEQ multiplex PCR; TCRdb's copy keeps in-frame clones and lacks some. The sample has 37,000 or so clones, around 84% seen once. Sequences were obtained from CD4+ T cells from blood buffy coats. The source is a human donor in good health.

This rearrangement joins TRBV7-9 to TRBJ1-1; D not certain. The CDR3 spans 15 residues. The germline V gene encodes CDR1 SEHNR and CDR2 FQNEAQ (reference sequence). The ends were cut back, 1 base at V and 5 bases at J, with 14 bases in the middle. The CDR3 region is CASSLGRSKATEAFF. In nucleotides, the CDR3 is TGTGCCAGCAGCTTAGGCCGATCAAAAGCTACTGAAGCTTTCTTT.

The J gene is TRBJ2-5, the V gene TRBV6-1; D remains ambiguous. The CDR3 is 11 residues long. CDR1 and CDR2 from the germline V gene are MNHNS and SASEGT. With 3 bases removed from V and 4 bases from J, the gap between germline ends came to 3 bases. The CDR3 DNA follows: TGTGCCAGCAGTGAGGGAGAGACCCAGTACTTC. Translating gives CASSEGETQYF.

The chain links TRBV7-9 to TRBJ1-3; the match to TRBD1 covers 7 bases. The V gene end was trimmed by 5 bases and the J gene end by 0 bases; junction bases not matched to a gene: 4. Germline V gives CDR1 SEHNR, CDR2 FQNEAQ (reference sequence). The CDR3 extends over 15 amino acids. The CDR3 spells CASSLGTVSGNTIYF. As DNA, the CDR3 is TGTGCCAGCAGCCTTGGGACAGTCTCTGGAAACACCATATATTTT.

The V call is TRBV19, the J call TRBJ1-5; 7 positions agree with TRBD1. The CDR3 runs 15 residues. Germline values: CDR1 LNHDA, CDR2 SQIVND (reference sequence). After removal of 3 bases from V and 8 bases from J, the junction contained 10 bases not matched to a gene. CDR3 in amino acids: CASSMRWTGEEPQHF. The CDR3 region has the DNA TGTGCCAGTAGTATGCGGTGGACAGGTGAAGAGCCCCAGCATTTT. Using reference TRBV19 and TRBJ1-5 for the parts outside the CDR3, the full variable domain is DGGITQSPKYLFRKEGQNVTLSCEQNLNHDAMYWYRQDPGQGLRLIYYSQIVNDFQKGDIAEGYSVSREKKESFPLTVTSAQKNPTAFYLCASSMRWTGEEPQHFGDGTRLSIL.

The V gene is TRBV5-4, the J gene TRBJ2-1, with 12 positions matching TRBD2. The CDR3 length is 14 residues. Per the germline V gene, CDR1 is SGHNT and CDR2 is YYREEE (reference sequence). With 4 bases clipped from V and 8 bases from J, the junction kept 4 bases outside the gene matches. The chain's CDR3 is CASSLAGGPHEQFF. Written as DNA, the CDR3 is TGTGCCAGCAGCCTAGCGGGAGGGCCCCATGAGCAGTTCTTC.

The CDR3 reads CASSLDSSGNTIYF. In DNA form, the CDR3 reads TGCGCCAGCAGCTTGGACAGCTCTGGAAACACCATATATTTT. The chain links TRBV5-1 to TRBJ1-3, with D unresolved. Per germline, CDR1 SGHRS and CDR2 YFSETQ. This CDR3 has 14 amino acids. V was trimmed by 0 bases and J by 0 bases, leaving 4 bases between them.

The chain couples TRBV10-1 to TRBJ2-5; TRBD2 matches 8 bases. Germline V CDR1 and CDR2: WNHNN, SYGVQD (reference sequence). V lost 3 bases to trimming and J lost 6 bases; unmatched junction nucleotides: 12. The CDR3 has 16 residues. The CDR3 nucleotides are TGCGCCAGCAGTGACAGCAGCGGGAGTACGGTCAAGACCCAGTACTTC. The encoded protein is CASSDSSGSTVKTQYF.

CDR3 nucleotides: TGTGCCAGCAGCTCTTTAGCGGGAGGCGGACCCGGGGAGCTGTTTTTT. Its translation is CASSSLAGGGPGELFF. The chain uses TRBV7-9 and TRBJ2-2, with 10 nucleotides matching TRBD2. Looked up from germline, CDR1 is SEHNR and CDR2 is FQNEAQ (reference sequence). The CDR3 sequence is 16 residues long. With 4 bases clipped from V and 6 bases from J, the junction kept 8 bases outside the gene matches.

This clone was seen more than once but under ten times. J is TRBJ2-1 and V is TRBV29-1; D is uncertain. The germline V gene has CDR1 SQVTM and CDR2 ANQGSEA. Trimming took off 5 bases at V and 4 bases at J, with 6 bases between the two ends. This CDR3 has 11 amino acids. This CDR3 reads CSVRPYNEQFF. Written as DNA, the CDR3 is TGCAGCGTTCGGCCTTACAATGAGCAGTTCTTC.

This clone was counted a single time. For the CDR3, the DNA is TGTGCCAGCACTAGAGAAACCTACGAGCAGTACTTC. Protein sequence: CASTRETYEQYF. The chain is built from TRBV28 and TRBJ2-7; no clear D gene. Germline V gene data show CDR1 as MDHEN and CDR2 as SYDVKM. The CDR3 runs to 12 residues. The V end lost 7 bases, the J end lost 2 bases, and 9 bases lay between the germline ends.

This sequence joins TRBV6-1 and TRBJ2-3, with unresolved D. CDR3 length: 11 residues. The ends were cut back, 5 bases at V and 3 bases at J, with 3 bases in the middle. Germline lookup yields CDR1 MNHNS and CDR2 SASEGT. This chain's CDR3 is CASSITDTQYF. In DNA form, the CDR3 reads TGTGCCAGCAGTATAACAGATACGCAGTATTTT.

The sample holds a few counts of this clone. This chain connects TRBV15 to TRBJ2-2; D gene uncertain. CDR1 and CDR2 from the germline V gene are LNHNV and YYDKDF (reference sequence). The CDR3 is 16 residues long. Trimming left V 0 bases short and J 1 base short, with 9 bases between. The CDR3 DNA reads as TGTGCCACCAGCAGAGATCTATCAGAGAACACCGGGGAGCTGTTTTTT. This gives the protein CATSRDLSENTGELFF.

The V and J genes are TRBV6-1 and TRBJ2-3; a possible D gene is TRBD1 (5 bases). Germline V lookup: CDR1 MNHNS, CDR2 SASEGT. Trimming left V 5 bases short and J 1 base short, with 13 bases between. CDR3 length: 15 residues. This CDR3 is CASSPQGIGTDTQYF. The CDR3 nucleotides are TGTGCCAGCAGTCCTCAGGGTATAGGCACAGATACGCAGTATTTT.

The chain employs TRBV30 and TRBJ1-1, with D unclear. Per the germline V gene, CDR1 is GTSNPN and CDR2 is SVGIG (reference sequence). The CDR3 loop spans 12 amino acids. V was trimmed by 3 bases and J by 5 bases, leaving 10 bases between them. CDR3 DNA: TGTGCCTGGAGCCCCGGGGAGACTGAAGCTTTCTTT. Encoded protein: CAWSPGETEAFF. The full variable domain, in which reference TRBV30 and TRBJ1-1 provide the parts outside the CDR3, is SQTIHQWPATLVQPVGSPLSLECTVEGTSNPNLYWYRQAAGRGLQLLFYSVGIGQISSEVPQNLSASRPQDRQFILSSKKLLLSDSGFYLCAWSPGETEAFFGQGTRLTVV.

This chain connects TRBV7-2 to TRBJ1-3; D not resolved. The CDR3 is 14 amino acids. Germline CDR1 is SGHTA and CDR2 is FQGNSA. Trimming pared 2 bases from V and 0 bases from J, leaving 5 bases between. The chain's CDR3 is CASSLRTSGNTIYF. In nucleotides, the CDR3 is TGTGCCAGCAGCTTAAGGACCTCTGGAAACACCATATATTTT.

The chain links TRBV30 to TRBJ2-2; 9 bases line up with TRBD2. The V and J ends lost 0 bases and 5 bases, in that order; junction bases with no gene match: 13. The CDR3 contains 18 residues. Germline V gene data show CDR1 as GTSNPN and CDR2 as SVGIG (reference sequence). In DNA form, the CDR3 reads TGTGCCTGGAGTGTAAAACGGCGGGGGGGCCGTTATACCGGGGAGCTGTTTTTT. It codes for CAWSVKRRGGRYTGELFF.

The rearrangement joins TRBV27 to TRBJ2-6, with TRBD1 matching 7 bases. V was clipped by 6 bases and J by 4 bases; unmatched bases: 12. Germline loops: CDR1 MNHEY, CDR2 SMNVEV (reference sequence). CDR3 length: 17 amino acids. The DNA of the CDR3 is TGTGCCAGCAGCTATCGGGACAGCTGGGCGGGGGCCAACGTCCTGACTTTC. As protein: CASSYRDSWAGANVLTF. Supplemented by reference TRBV27 and TRBJ2-6, the full variable domain reads EAQVTQNPRYLITVTGKKLTVTCSQNMNHEYMSWYRQDPGLGLRQIYYSMNVEVTDKGDVPEGYKVSRKEKRNFPLILESPSPNQTSLYFCASSYRDSWAGANVLTFGAGSRLTVL.

V and J are TRBV29-1 and TRBJ1-5, with 9 bases identical to TRBD1. The germline V gene encodes CDR1 SQVTM and CDR2 ANQGSEA. V shed 6 bases and J 0 bases; nucleotides not matched to a gene: 3. The CDR3 is 14 amino acids. CDR3 region: CSVGTGSSNQPQHF. The CDR3 region has the DNA TGCAGCGTCGGGACAGGGAGTAGCAATCAGCCCCAGCATTTT.

This sequence joins TRBV30 and TRBJ2-7; a possible D gene is TRBD2 (6 bases). V lost 2 bases and J 6 bases, leaving 17 bases between the germline ends. This CDR3 comprises 14 residues. Germline loops: CDR1 GTSNPN, CDR2 SVGIG (reference sequence). CDR3 region: CAWSPTTSSGEQYF. The CDR3 DNA reads as TGTGCCTGGAGTCCTACCACTAGCAGTGGCGAGCAGTACTTC.